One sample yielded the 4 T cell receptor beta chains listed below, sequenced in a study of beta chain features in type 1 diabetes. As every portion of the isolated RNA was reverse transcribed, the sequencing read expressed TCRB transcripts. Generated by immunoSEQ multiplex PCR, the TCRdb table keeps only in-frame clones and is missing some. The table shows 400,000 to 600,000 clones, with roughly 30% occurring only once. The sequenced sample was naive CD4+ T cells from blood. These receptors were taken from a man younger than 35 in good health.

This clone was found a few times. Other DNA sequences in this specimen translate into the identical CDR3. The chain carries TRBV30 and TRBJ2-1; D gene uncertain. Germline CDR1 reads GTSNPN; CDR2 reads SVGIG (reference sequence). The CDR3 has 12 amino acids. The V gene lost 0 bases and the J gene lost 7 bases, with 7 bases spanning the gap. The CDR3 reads CAWSVRRNEQFF. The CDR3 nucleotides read TGTGCCTGGAGTGTACGGAGAAATGAGCAGTTCTTC.

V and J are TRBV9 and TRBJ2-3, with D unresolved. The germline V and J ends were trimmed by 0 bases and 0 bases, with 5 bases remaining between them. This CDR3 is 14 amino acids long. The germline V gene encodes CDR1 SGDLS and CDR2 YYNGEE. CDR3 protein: CASSVDYSTDTQYF. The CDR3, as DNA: TGTGCCAGCAGCGTAGATTACAGCACAGATACGCAGTATTTT.

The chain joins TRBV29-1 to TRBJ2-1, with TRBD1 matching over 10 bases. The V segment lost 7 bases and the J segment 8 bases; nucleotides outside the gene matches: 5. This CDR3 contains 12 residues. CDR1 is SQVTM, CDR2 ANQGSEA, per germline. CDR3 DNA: TGCAGCGACACGACAGGGGGCGATGAGCAGTTCTTC. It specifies CSDTTGGDEQFF.

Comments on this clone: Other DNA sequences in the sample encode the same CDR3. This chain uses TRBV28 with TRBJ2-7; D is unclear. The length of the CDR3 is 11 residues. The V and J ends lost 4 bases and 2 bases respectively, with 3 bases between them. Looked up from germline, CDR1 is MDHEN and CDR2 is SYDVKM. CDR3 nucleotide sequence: TGTGCCAGCAGTTCGGCCTACGAGCAGTACTTC. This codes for CASSSAYEQYF.